This TCR beta chain was captured by sequencing in a study of vaccination and CD4 T cells after COVID-19. There are a few counts of this clonotype. The antigen remains undetermined. Regarding treatment: roughly 11-day PBMC culture with coronavirus spike peptide pools or control peptides (ViraFEST assay). Germline values: CDR1 SGHNT, CDR2 YENEEA. The CDR3 is 16 residues long. V was pared by 1 base and J by 1 base, with 13 bases between. Sequencing of the DNA from cultured CD4+ T cells was carried out with the Oncomine TCR Beta short-read assay. Researchers extracted genomic DNA from CD4+ T cells that had been cultured. From the PCR reads, TCRdb called clonotypes with MiXCR, one entry per CDR3 protein. The repertoire includes 11,000 to 15,000 distinct CDR3 sequences, 27% of them detected once, and under 9.5% sits in the top ten.

The chain recombines TRBV11-3 with TRBJ1-1; D is perhaps TRBD1 (6 bases). This TCR derives from a human donor who had recovered from COVID-19. Sequencing was done on a sample of CD4+ T cells from blood, cultured in vitro. This CDR3 reads CASSLGGGRRNTEAFF. The DNA for the CDR3 is TGTGCCAGCAGCTTAGGGGGGGGCAGGAGGAACACTGAAGCTTTCTTT.